A single sample gave rise to the 29 T cell receptor beta chains below, sequenced in a study of blood T cell repertoires in COVID-19. TCRdb's table, derived via immunoSEQ multiplex PCR, lists solely in-frame clones and lacks some. The profile shows about 270,000 clones, approximately 90% of them singletons. Input material: PBMCs or T cells enriched from blood (not recorded which). These receptors all come from a man in his forties who had been exposed to COVID-19.

This chain links TRBV5-5 with TRBJ2-1, with 11 bases that match TRBD2. V shed 5 bases, J shed 0 bases, and the junction held 4 bases outside the gene matches. Germline values: CDR1 SGHKS, CDR2 YYEKEE (reference sequence). The CDR3 is 16 amino acids. CDR3 residues: CASRGTSGYSYNEQFF. CDR3 in DNA: TGTGCCAGCAGGGGGACTAGCGGATACTCCTACAATGAGCAGTTCTTC.

The chain recombines TRBV5-1 with TRBJ2-5; tentatively, D is TRBD1 (5 bases). Trimming took off 4 bases at V and 1 base at J, with 11 bases between the two ends. The germline CDR1 and CDR2 sequences are SGHRS and YFSETQ. The length of the CDR3 is 14 residues. CDR3 sequence reads: CASSQDTAQETQYF. The DNA of the CDR3 is TGCGCCAGCAGCCAGGACACCGCCCAAGAGACCCAGTACTTC.

The genes are TRBV5-6 and TRBJ1-2, with 7 bases fitting TRBD1. Germline V gene data show CDR1 as SGHDT and CDR2 as YYEEEE. The CDR3 has 16 amino acids. With V trimmed by 1 base and J by 0 bases, 6 bases remained unmatched. The CDR3 sequence is CASSLLGGRPNYGYTF. In nucleotides, the CDR3 is TGTGCCAGCAGCTTGTTAGGGGGCCGACCTAACTATGGCTACACCTTC.

The J gene is TRBJ2-3, the V gene TRBV29-1; TRBD2 might be the D (5 bases). V lost 1 base to trimming and J lost 2 bases, with 10 bases between them. This CDR3 region has 14 residues. Germline loops: CDR1 SQVTM, CDR2 ANQGSEA. CDR3 amino acids: CSVEGRVLTDTQYF. The DNA for the CDR3 is TGCAGCGTTGAAGGGCGGGTTCTCACAGATACGCAGTATTTT.

This sequence joins TRBV11-2 and TRBJ2-5; TRBD2 matches at 12 bases. V dropped 8 bases and J dropped 1; count of bases not matched to a gene: 14. Germline V gene data show CDR1 as SGHAT and CDR2 as FQNNGV. This CDR3 spans 18 amino acids. CDR3 in amino acids: CASHGWTSGINPQETQYF. For the CDR3, the DNA is TGTGCCAGCCACGGATGGACTAGCGGGATTAACCCCCAAGAGACCCAGTACTTC. Full variable domain (outside the CDR3, taken from reference TRBV11-2 and TRBJ2-5): EAGVAQSPRYKIIEKRQSVAFWCNPISGHATLYWYQQILGQGPKLLIQFQNNGVVDDSQLPKDRFSAERLKGVDSTLKIQPAKLEDSAVYLCASHGWTSGINPQETQYFGPGTRLLVL.

The chain carries TRBV6-5 and TRBJ2-6; no reliable D call. CDR1 and CDR2 (germline): MNHEY, SVGAGI. V shed 5 bases and J shed 4 bases, with 12 bases lying between them. CDR3 length equals 15 residues. CDR3 bases: TGTGCCAGCAGTCAAAGACAAATCGGGGCCAACGTCCTGACTTTC. Translation gives CASSQRQIGANVLTF.

This chain joins TRBV27 and TRBJ1-1; D not resolved. The CDR3 loop spans 13 amino acids. CDR1 and CDR2 (germline): MNHEY, SMNVEV (reference sequence). Trimming removed 0 bases at V and 4 bases at J, with 6 bases between. DNA of the CDR3: TGTGCCAGCAGTTTATCACCGGTCACTGAAGCTTTCTTT. This gives the protein CASSLSPVTEAFF.

V usage is TRBV20-1 and J usage is TRBJ2-5; possibly TRBD2 for D (6 bases). Germline V CDR1 and CDR2: DFQATT, SNEGSKA (reference sequence). V lost 3 bases, J lost 3 bases, and 14 bases lay in between. This CDR3 spans 14 amino acids. The CDR3 DNA reads TGCAGTGCTAGTAGGGCTAGCGCAAAAGAGACCCAGTACTTC. It yields the protein CSASRASAKETQYF.

The V call is TRBV29-1, the J call TRBJ2-7; 9 bases fit TRBD1. V lost 1 base to trimming and J lost 5 bases; unmatched junction nucleotides: 9. The CDR3 extends over 15 amino acids. Germline values: CDR1 SQVTM, CDR2 ANQGSEA. CDR3 DNA: TGCAGCGTTGAAGTTTTGGACAGGGGCCTGGACGAGCAGTACTTC. Amino acid sequence: CSVEVLDRGLDEQYF.

CDR3 in amino acids: CASSPGDRGSEAFF. CDR3 nucleotides: TGTGCCAGCAGCCCCGGGGACAGGGGAAGTGAAGCTTTCTTT. The chain is built from TRBV7-9 and TRBJ1-1; 10 nucleotides align to TRBD1. V gave up 5 bases and J gave up 7 bases; unmatched junction bases: 7. The CDR3 contains 14 residues. The germline V gene encodes CDR1 SEHNR and CDR2 FQNEAQ (reference sequence). The full variable domain, with the rest looked up from reference TRBV7-9 and TRBJ1-1, is DTGVSQNPRHKITKRGQNVTFRCDPISEHNRLYWYRQTLGQGPEFLTYFQNEAQLEKSRLLSDRFSAERPKGSFSTLEIQRTEQGDSAMYLCASSPGDRGSEAFFGQGTRLTVV.

The chain's CDR3 is CASSQLGNTEAFF. The CDR3 DNA follows: TGTGCCAGCTCACAACTAGGGAACACTGAAGCTTTCTTT. The V and J genes are TRBV18 and TRBJ1-1, with unresolved D. Germline CDR1 is KGHSH and CDR2 is LQKENI. This CDR3 is built from 13 residues. Trimming shortened V by 4 bases and J by 1 base, and 7 bases separated the two germline ends.

This clone was counted only a few times. The chain couples TRBV5-1 to TRBJ1-1; the match to TRBD1 covers 8 bases. This CDR3 has 17 residues. The junction had 16 bases not matched to a gene; V was cut back by 4 bases and J by 5 bases. Germline CDR1 is SGHRS and CDR2 is YFSETQ. The CDR3 DNA is TGCGCCAGCAGCGCCCCGGCGACACAGGGGGTGCCGACTGAAGCTTTCTTT. It specifies CASSAPATQGVPTEAFF. Full variable domain (rest looked up from reference TRBV5-1 and TRBJ1-1): KAGVTQTPRYLIKTRGQQVTLSCSPISGHRSVSWYQQTPGQGLQFLFEYFSETQRNKGNFPGRFSGRQFSNSRSEMNVSTLELGDSALYLCASSAPATQGVPTEAFFGQGTRLTVV.

The rearrangement uses TRBV6-5 and TRBJ2-1, with TRBD1 as a possible D gene (8 bases). CDR1 and CDR2 (germline): MNHEY, SVGAGI. Trimming took off 6 bases at V and 2 bases at J, with 14 bases between the two ends. The CDR3 loop spans 15 amino acids. CDR3 DNA sequence: TGTGCCAGCAGCACACAGGGGGGGACCTACAATGAGCAGTTCTTC. Translation: CASSTQGGTYNEQFF.

The V gene is TRBV6-6, the J gene TRBJ2-7; TRBD1 matches 7 bases. V was clipped by 6 bases and J by 9 bases; unmatched bases: 11. Germline assignment: CDR1 MNHNY and CDR2 SVGAGI (reference sequence). The CDR3 contains 13 residues. CDR3 in DNA: TGTGCCAGCAGCCCTAGACAGGGTTCGGTGCAGTACTTC. It encodes CASSPRQGSVQYF.

The chain combines TRBV3-1 (or the pseudogene TRBV3-2) with TRBJ1-1; no clear D. In germline, CDR1 is LGHDT, CDR2 YNNKEL (reference sequence). The CDR3 has 16 amino acids. V lost 0 bases to trimming and J lost 1 base, with 12 bases between them. CDR3 bases: TGTGCCAGCAGCCAAGAAGCCCTGGGGAGGAACACTGAAGCTTTCTTT. Translated, it gives CASSQEALGRNTEAFF.

The V and J genes are TRBV6-1 and TRBJ2-5; 9 bases fit TRBD2. The CDR3 extends over 15 amino acids. Germline CDR1 MNHNS, CDR2 SASEGT. V lost 2 bases and J lost 1; bases outside the gene matches: 2. CDR3 protein: CASSELAGSQETQYF. The CDR3, as DNA: TGTGCCAGCAGTGAACTAGCGGGATCCCAAGAGACCCAGTACTTC.

V gene TRBV21-1 combines with J gene TRBJ1-6. TRBV21-1 is designated a pseudogene. There are 18 residues in the CDR3. As DNA, the CDR3 is TGTGCCAGCAGCAGTTCCGACTCAAGGAGCTCCTATAATTCACCCCTCCACTTT. This sequence encodes CASSSSDSRSSYNSPLHF.

V and J are TRBV10-3 and TRBJ2-6; a weak D match, TRBD2 (6 bases). Germline lookup yields CDR1 ENHRY and CDR2 SYGVKD. The V and J ends lost 11 bases and 6 bases respectively, with 14 bases between them. The CDR3 sequence is 13 residues long. The CDR3 bases are TGTGCCGCCCTGGGGGGTGTGGCCAACGTCCTGACTTTC. Residues: CAALGGVANVLTF.

The chain carries TRBV6-5 and TRBJ1-1; 8 bases align to TRBD1. The J segment lost 2 bases and the V segment lost 2 bases, leaving 4 bases of the junction unmatched. This CDR3 has 15 residues. CDR1 is MNHEY and CDR2 is SVGAGI in the germline V gene. The CDR3 loop is CASSYDRGPNTEAFF. In nucleotides, the CDR3 is TGTGCCAGCAGTTACGACAGGGGCCCAAACACTGAAGCTTTCTTT.

The chain recombines TRBV27 with TRBJ1-6; 8 bases match TRBD1. V shed 5 bases and J 7 bases; nucleotides not matched to a gene: 7. CDR1 is MNHEY and CDR2 is SMNVEV in the germline V gene (reference sequence). The CDR3 sequence is 15 residues long. In nucleotides, the CDR3 is TGTGCCAGCAGTGCGGGGACAGGTCAGAATTCACCCCTCCACTTT. Protein sequence: CASSAGTGQNSPLHF.

This chain connects TRBV25-1 to TRBJ1-2; 8 bases line up with TRBD1. The junction had 7 bases not matched to a gene; V was cut back by 6 bases and J by 4 bases. The length of the CDR3 is 14 residues. Germline V gene sequence: CDR1 MGHDK, CDR2 SYGVNS. The CDR3 spells CASSRRQGTYGYTF. The CDR3 DNA sequence: TGTGCCAGCAGCAGACGACAGGGGACCTATGGCTACACCTTC.

The rearrangement links TRBV19 to TRBJ2-3; D perhaps matches TRBD1 (6 bases). V lost 8 bases and J 6 bases, leaving 21 bases between the germline ends. The CDR3 spans 15 residues. CDR1 is LNHDA and CDR2 is SQIVND in the germline V gene (reference sequence). The CDR3 DNA follows: TGTGCCAGTCGCACGACAGGTAGTGTCCGGGATACGCAGTATTTT. This sequence encodes CASRTTGSVRDTQYF. The whole variable domain, filled in from reference TRBV19 and TRBJ2-3, reads DGGITQSPKYLFRKEGQNVTLSCEQNLNHDAMYWYRQDPGQGLRLIYYSQIVNDFQKGDIAEGYSVSREKKESFPLTVTSAQKNPTAFYLCASRTTGSVRDTQYFGPGTRLTVL.

This rearrangement joins TRBV12-3 or TRBV12-4 to TRBJ2-5, with TRBD1 as a possible D gene (5 bases). The V end lost 5 bases, the J end lost 5 bases, and 12 bases lay between the germline ends. The CDR3 length is 13 residues. CDR3 sequence reads: CASSPQGVETQYF. The CDR3 bases are TGTGCCAGCAGTCCTCAGGGTGTCGAGACCCAGTACTTC.

This sequence joins TRBV9 and TRBJ2-2; 8 bases fit TRBD2. CDR1 is SGDLS, CDR2 YYNGEE, per germline. V shed 2 bases and J 5 bases; nucleotides not matched to a gene: 2. The length of the CDR3 is 14 residues. The CDR3 region has the DNA TGTGCCAGCAGCGTTGGCGGGGGGACCGGGGAGCTGTTTTTT. Protein sequence: CASSVGGGTGELFF.

The chain has TRBV29-1 and TRBJ1-1, with 10 bases identical to TRBD1. Per germline, CDR1 SQVTM and CDR2 ANQGSEA. The CDR3 runs 15 residues. Trimming cost V 7 bases and J 2 bases; bases outside gene matches: 10. The CDR3 DNA reads as TGCAGCGGGAGGGGACAGGGGAACCTAAACACTGAAGCTTTCTTT. The encoded protein is CSGRGQGNLNTEAFF.

This sequence joins TRBV12-3 or TRBV12-4 and TRBJ1-1; 7 nucleotides match TRBD1. J was trimmed by 8 bases and V by 3 bases; bases with no gene match: 6. The CDR3 runs 13 residues. CDR3 loop: CASSFIQGMEAFF. The CDR3 coding sequence is TGTGCCAGCAGTTTTATACAGGGGATGGAAGCTTTCTTT.

The rearrangement uses TRBV19 and TRBJ2-3; a weak D match, TRBD1 (5 bases). Trimming took off 7 bases at V and 0 bases at J, with 11 bases between the two ends. The germline V gene encodes CDR1 LNHDA and CDR2 SQIVND (reference sequence). The CDR3 covers 14 residues. The CDR3 DNA follows: TGTGCCAGTAATCCGACAGAGAGCACAGATACGCAGTATTTT. The encoded protein is CASNPTESTDTQYF.

The gene calls are TRBV19 and TRBJ2-2, with D unclear. The CDR3 has 13 amino acids. V dropped 5 bases and J dropped 4 bases, with 8 bases sitting between them. Germline CDR1 reads LNHDA; CDR2 reads SQIVND (reference sequence). CDR3 in DNA: TGTGCCAGTAGTGTATTTTCCACCGGGGAGCTGTTTTTT. This translates into CASSVFSTGELFF.

As for this clone: The identical CDR3 is also encoded by other nucleotide sequences in the sample. The CDR3 region is CASSEESGYGYTF. As DNA, the CDR3 is TGTGCCAGCAGTGAAGAGTCGGGCTATGGCTACACCTTC. This sequence joins TRBV6-1 and TRBJ1-2; D is undetermined. The CDR3 sequence is 13 residues long. The germline V and J ends were trimmed by 1 base and 4 bases, with 7 bases remaining between them. The germline CDR1 and CDR2 sequences are MNHNS and SASEGT.